Reported below is one T cell receptor (beta chain). Its antigen is not identified. The record originates from a study of T cell responses to AZD1222 COVID-19 vaccine. Looking at the study overall: Samples with a second dose at about 4 or about 12 weeks were pooled together. General study points: Among spike-specific TCRs, nearly half reportedly target unmutated variant regions. The donor group comprised mostly white British people and more females; the analysis possibly underestimated clonal diversity.

Clones were sequenced by immunoSEQ multiplex PCR, and TCRdb holds only the in-frame ones, with some missing. The table has around 140,000 clones, 85% to 90% seen once. Germline V lookup: CDR1 MNHEY, CDR2 SVGEGT. V dropped 4 bases and J dropped 6 bases, with 21 bases sitting between them. CDR3 length equals 16 residues. The clonotype comes from an adult in good health. The sample in question was peripheral blood, obtained on day 0 of AZD1222 vaccination. J is TRBJ1-1 and V is TRBV6-2 or TRBV6-3; D gene ambiguous. CDR3 sequence: CASSSLTDQVRAEAFF. CDR3 sequence (DNA): TGTGCCAGCAGTTCCCTAACAGATCAGGTACGGGCTGAAGCTTTCTTT.